These 6 T cell receptor beta chains were sequenced from one sample in a study of radiation and T cells in renal cell carcinoma. Sequencing used immunoSEQ multiplex PCR; TCRdb keeps in-frame clones, though not all of them. The data show some 4,000 clones, 76% seen once. As to treatment: treatment-naive control, cytoreductive nephrectomy. The sequenced sample was tumor tissue, obtained from a patient whose treatment was nephrectomy without radiotherapy. Every receptor here comes from a man in his fifties or sixties with renal cell carcinoma.

This chain connects TRBV28 to TRBJ2-7; TRBD1 is a possible D gene (6 bases). Germline V CDR1 and CDR2: MDHEN, SYDVKM. The CDR3 has 14 amino acids. Deletions cut 3 bases from V and 3 bases from J, with 12 bases between. The chain's CDR3 is CASSLYRAGYEQYF. CDR3 nucleotides: TGTGCCAGCAGTTTGTACAGGGCGGGCTACGAGCAGTACTTC.

This clone was seen just once. The chain combines TRBV10-2 with TRBJ2-7; 8 bases map to TRBD1. The CDR3 has 14 residues. V trimming: 3 bases; J trimming: 3 bases; junction bases outside the gene matches: 4. CDR1 and CDR2 (germline): WSHSY, SAAADI. Here the CDR3 reads CASSEGQGYYEQYF. In DNA, the CDR3 is TGCGCCAGCAGTGAAGGACAGGGTTACTACGAGCAGTACTTC.

The rearrangement joins TRBV19 to TRBJ1-1, with 7 bases identical to TRBD1. The V gene's germline CDR1 is LNHDA and CDR2 SQIVND (reference sequence). This CDR3 spans 14 amino acids. Trimming cost V 5 bases and J 2 bases; bases outside gene matches: 5. The CDR3 DNA is TGTGCCAGTAGTGGTACAGGGGACAACACTGAAGCTTTCTTT. It encodes CASSGTGDNTEAFF.

The chain has TRBV15 and TRBJ2-7, with D unclear. Germline V CDR1 and CDR2: LNHNV, YYDKDF (reference sequence). The CDR3 runs 12 residues. V lost 5 bases to trimming and J lost 4 bases, with 9 bases between them. This chain's CDR3 is CATSPSQYEQYF. CDR3 nucleotide sequence: TGTGCCACCAGCCCGAGTCAATACGAGCAGTACTTC.

The chain is built from TRBV5-6 and TRBJ1-2, with 7 bases that match TRBD1. Germline values: CDR1 SGHDT, CDR2 YYEEEE. The V gene end was trimmed by 4 bases and the J gene end by 6 bases; junction bases not matched to a gene: 15. The CDR3 has 16 residues. The CDR3 DNA is TGTGCCAGCAGCGAGTACTATACAGGGGAAAGCCATGGCTACACCTTC. Encoded protein: CASSEYYTGESHGYTF.

The gene calls are TRBV7-2 and TRBJ1-2; D is perhaps TRBD1 (5 bases). The CDR3 totals 15 residues. CDR1 is SGHTA, CDR2 FQGNSA, per germline. Between the trimmed V and J ends, which lost 5 bases and 1 base, there was a span of 14 bases. This chain's CDR3 is CASSPFWDLNYGYTF. CDR3 DNA sequence: TGTGCCAGCAGCCCTTTTTGGGACCTTAACTATGGCTACACCTTC.